Sequencing of this TCR beta chain was carried out in a study of T cells in Graves' hyperthyroidism and ophthalmopathy. V lost 5 bases and J lost 1, with 23 bases in between. Germline V lookup: CDR1 SGHAT, CDR2 FQDESV (reference sequence). This CDR3 is built from 18 residues. General study points: Clonotypes that were expanded in thyroid above 0.001 mostly appeared in blood too. The model identified upcoming ophthalmopathy a median roughly 6.5 months ahead of onset.

The investigators amplified TCR beta CDR3 regions from RNA transcripts. The HTBI primer set was used in a first-round RT-PCR of the TCR CDR3. A single record per CDR3 protein comes from TCRdb applying MiXCR to the multiplex PCR reads. This table holds hundreds of thousands of distinct CDR3 sequences, roughly a third found once. As concerns this clonotype: The antigen is not known. As the CDR3 is not closed by the conserved phenylalanine or tryptophan, this likely results from a read error.

The sequencing sample was made of blood. This receptor was obtained from a woman between 40 and 50 years old with Graves' hyperthyroidism. This chain uses TRBV11-1 with TRBJ1-1, with D possibly matching TRBD1 (5 bases). The CDR3 reads CASSPTPGRLTRNTEAFV. The CDR3 DNA is TGTGCCAGCAGCCCCACCCCAGGGCGTCTTACCCGGAACACTGAAGCTTTCGTT.